The subject of this entry is one T cell receptor beta chain. Its antigen is undetermined. The sample is drawn from a study of PD-1 blockade in classical Hodgkin lymphoma. Study results and limitations: A significant rise in TCR diversity by C4D1 was seen for CD4+ but not CD8+ cells. When set against healthy donors, newly diagnosed patients were reported to show lower baseline TCR diversity.

Germline CDR1 SEHNR, CDR2 FQNEAQ (reference sequence). The CDR3 is 13 residues long. J was trimmed by 8 bases and V by 3 bases; bases with no gene match: 5. All the patients suffered relapse after autologous stem cell transplantation, and brentuximab vedotin exposure differed. TCRdb keeps only in-frame clones here, not all; method: immunoSEQ multiplex PCR. The sample lists over 7,000 clones, roughly three quarters occurring once. The chain uses TRBV7-9 and TRBJ1-2; 8 bases are a match to TRBD1. The sequenced sample was peripheral blood mononuclear cells (PBMCs), obtained before the second cycle of nivolumab. This TCR was sampled from a human donor with classical Hodgkin lymphoma. The CDR3 is CASSFDRGNGYTF. In DNA form, the CDR3 reads TGTGCCAGCAGCTTCGACAGGGGAAACGGCTACACCTTC. Using reference TRBV7-9 and TRBJ1-2 for the parts outside the CDR3, the full variable domain is DTGVSQNPRHKITKRGQNVTFRCDPISEHNRLYWYRQTLGQGPEFLTYFQNEAQLEKSRLLSDRFSAERPKGSFSTLEIQRTEQGDSAMYLCASSFDRGNGYTFGSGTRLTVV.